The source of this T cell receptor (beta chain) is a study of blood T cells in healthy people across ages. CDR1 GTSNPN and CDR2 SVGIG come from the germline V gene (reference sequence). The CDR3 has 11 residues. The V end was cut by 2 bases, the J end by 8 bases, with 9 bases between. A second roughly 7 to 12 cycle PCR used barcoded and J-beta primers. Every cDNA was tagged by a template-switch adaptor with 12 random nucleotides. MiXCR, run by TCRdb on the 5' RACE reads, gives a single entry per CDR3 protein. The sample includes 650,000 to 1,000,000 distinct CDR3 sequences, roughly 40% of them seen just once. This clonotype was observed a handful of times. The donors, healthy Caucasians from Russia, were aged roughly 6 to 95.

V and J are TRBV30 and TRBJ1-1; tentatively, D is TRBD1 (5 bases). Material: blood. This clonotype was obtained from a man aged 18 to 30 in good health. Written as DNA, the CDR3 is TGTGCCTGGAGTCGGGACCGCGAAGCTTTCTTT. As protein: CAWSRDREAFF.